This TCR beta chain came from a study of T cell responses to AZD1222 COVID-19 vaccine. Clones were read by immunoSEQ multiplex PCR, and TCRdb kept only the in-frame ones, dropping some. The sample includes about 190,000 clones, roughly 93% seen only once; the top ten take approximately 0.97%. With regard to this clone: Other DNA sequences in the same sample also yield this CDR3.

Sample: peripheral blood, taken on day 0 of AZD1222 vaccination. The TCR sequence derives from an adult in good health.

The CDR3 bases are TGTGCCAGCAGGTCCTCCTCCTACGAGCAGTACTTC. It specifies CASRSSSYEQYF. V usage is TRBV2 and J usage is TRBJ2-7, with D unresolved. CDR3 length: 12 residues. The germline gives CDR1 SNHLY, CDR2 FYNNEI. V shed 6 bases and J shed 0 bases, with 6 bases lying between them.